Each of the 17 T cell receptor beta chains below was sequenced from the same sample in a study of neurological immune-mediated disorders. Time point reported: longitudinal time-point 1 (baseline). Using its own MiXCR run on the 5' RACE reads, TCRdb lists one record per CDR3 protein. The table lists tens of thousands of distinct CDR3 sequences, roughly an eighth of them singletons. The sample consisted of PBMCs. The receptors were gathered from a female donor with HTLV-1-associated myelopathy (HAM/TSP).

This clonotype was counted many times. One end of the junction fails to match germline, which may point to a read error. This chain links TRBV4-2 with TRBJ1-2, with 7 bases matching TRBD1. The germline V gene encodes CDR1 LGHNA and CDR2 YNFKEQ. The CDR3 is 13 amino acids. CDR3 nucleotides: TGTGCCAGCAGCCAAGATGTGGTAGGACAGGTCCTGTTC. It yields the protein CASSQDVVGQVLF.

In this sample, this clonotype turned up many times. The chain has TRBV10-2 and TRBJ2-2; 13 nucleotides align to TRBD2. V trimming: 8 bases; J trimming: 1 base; junction bases outside the gene matches: 7. Germline lookup yields CDR1 WSHSY and CDR2 SAAADI. The CDR3 loop spans 17 amino acids. CDR3 protein: CASGGGLAGRNTGELFF. The DNA of the CDR3 is TGCGCCAGCGGGGGGGGACTAGCGGGGAGGAACACCGGGGAGCTGTTTTTT.

There are many counts of this clonotype. The chain has TRBV20-1 and TRBJ2-1; D perhaps matches TRBD1 (6 bases). Trimming shortened V by 5 bases and J by 0 bases, and 11 bases separated the two germline ends. The CDR3 totals 14 residues. Germline V gene sequence: CDR1 DFQATT, CDR2 SNEGSKA (reference sequence). CDR3 sequence reads: CSAGQQFSYNEQFF. The CDR3 DNA sequence: TGCAGTGCTGGACAGCAATTCTCCTACAATGAGCAGTTCTTC.

At least ten counts were recorded for this clonotype. The chain carries TRBV12-3 or TRBV12-4 and TRBJ2-2; 9 bases match TRBD1. Trimming removed 5 bases from V and 6 bases from J; junction bases left unmatched: 7. The CDR3 is 15 residues long. The CDR3, as DNA: TGTGCCAGCAGTATCCGGGACAGGGAGGCCGGGGAGCTGTTTTTT. Translating gives CASSIRDREAGELFF.

The chain combines TRBV14 with TRBJ2-7; 10 bases agree with TRBD2. CDR1 and CDR2 from the germline V gene are SGHDN and FVKESK. The CDR3 extends over 15 amino acids. The V and J ends lost 1 base and 4 bases, in that order; junction bases with no gene match: 4. CDR3 region: CASSQVVAGGYEQYF. The DNA of the CDR3 is TGTGCCAGCAGCCAAGTGGTAGCGGGAGGTTACGAGCAGTACTTC.

This clonotype was counted ten times or more. The V call is TRBV5-1, the J call TRBJ2-2; TRBD1 aligns across 7 bases. Germline trimming cut 0 bases from V and 4 bases from J; bases unmatched to any gene: 6. There are 16 residues in the CDR3. CDR1 and CDR2 from the germline V gene are SGHRS and YFSETQ. CDR3 loop: CASSLAPTGPTGELFF. The DNA for the CDR3 is TGCGCCAGCAGCTTGGCCCCGACAGGGCCCACCGGGGAGCTGTTTTTT.

This clonotype was observed at least ten times. The chain joins TRBV21-1 to TRBJ2-7; the tabulated D call, TRBD1, remains unverified against the DNA. TRBV21-1 is described as a pseudogene. There are 14 residues in the CDR3. CDR3 amino acids: CASSKEGGVLEQYF. As DNA, the CDR3 is TGTGCCAGCAGCAAGGAGGGGGGGGTTCTCGAGCAGTACTTC.

This clonotype was recorded at least ten times. The genes are TRBV28 and TRBJ2-7; TRBD2 matches at 12 bases. There are 17 residues in the CDR3. In germline, CDR1 is MDHEN, CDR2 SYDVKM. The junction had 12 bases not matched to a gene; V was cut back by 4 bases and J by 5 bases. The CDR3 DNA follows: TGTGCCAGCAGTTGGCTGGGTCTAGCGGGGGGGCTTGACGAGCAGTACTTC. It translates to CASSWLGLAGGLDEQYF.

The gene calls are TRBV5-1 and TRBJ2-6; no firm D call. Trimming removed 0 bases from V and 1 base from J, with 8 bases in between. The CDR3 is 16 amino acids. Per the germline V gene, CDR1 is SGHRS and CDR2 is YFSETQ. The CDR3 sequence is CASSLGVTSGANVLTF. The DNA of the CDR3 is TGCGCCAGCAGCTTGGGAGTCACTTCTGGGGCCAACGTCCTGACTTTC.

In the case of this clonotype: A much larger clone is a single base away; this may be a read error. The V call is TRBV5-1, the J call TRBJ2-1, with 9 bases identical to TRBD2. The CDR3 consists of 14 residues. The germline V gene has CDR1 SGHRS and CDR2 YFSETQ. The CDR3 sequence is CANSLSSGGNEQFF. In nucleotides, the CDR3 is TGCGCCAACAGCTTGAGTAGCGGGGGAAATGAGCAGTTCTTC.

This clonotype was recorded many times. The CDR3 here is CASSAGTSVNEQFF. CDR3 nucleotides: TGTGCCAGCAGTGCGGGGACTAGCGTCAATGAGCAGTTCTTC. V is TRBV6-1 and J is TRBJ2-1; TRBD2 agrees at 10 bases. With V trimmed by 4 bases and J by 6 bases, 3 bases remained unmatched. Germline assignment: CDR1 MNHNS and CDR2 SASEGT. The CDR3 extends over 14 amino acids.

This clonotype was found a few times. CDR3 sequence: CASSQDLTRGYTF. The CDR3 DNA is TGTGCCAGCAGCCAAGATCTTACGCGTGGCTACACCTTC. The chain combines TRBV3-1 with TRBJ1-2; D remains ambiguous. Trimming took 0 bases from V and 7 from J, leaving 9 bases between them. This CDR3 is built from 13 residues. Germline assignment: CDR1 LGHDT and CDR2 YNNKEL (reference sequence). The full variable domain, completed using reference TRBV3-1 and TRBJ1-2, is DTAVSQTPKYLVTQMGNDKSIKCEQNLGHDTMYWYKQDSKKFLKIMFSYNNKELIINETVPNRFSPKSPDKAHLNLHINSLELGDSAVYFCASSQDLTRGYTFGSGTRLTVV.

This clonotype was picked up many times. The chain is built from TRBV20-1 and TRBJ1-6, with a possible D match to TRBD1 (5 bases). V was shortened by 3 bases and J by 6 bases, with 15 bases between the two germline ends. CDR3 length: 15 amino acids. Germline loops: CDR1 DFQATT, CDR2 SNEGSKA (reference sequence). The CDR3 DNA is TGCAGTGCTAGCCGGGGCAGGGACGGTAATTCACCCCTCCACTTT. This encodes CSASRGRDGNSPLHF.

The sample holds many counts of this clonotype. This rearrangement joins TRBV2 to TRBJ2-5; D gene ambiguous. The CDR3 length is 10 residues. Germline assignment: CDR1 SNHLY and CDR2 FYNNEI. The V gene lost 5 bases and the J gene lost 4 bases, with 2 bases spanning the gap. The CDR3 loop reads CASSLETQYF. Here the CDR3 DNA reads TGTGCCAGCAGTCTAGAGACCCAGTACTTC.

This clonotype was seen ten or more times. This rearrangement joins TRBV28 to TRBJ2-7; TRBD1 matches at 7 bases. This CDR3 region has 14 residues. The ends lost 5 bases at V and 2 bases at J; junction bases unmatched: 6. CDR1 MDHEN and CDR2 SYDVKM come from the germline V gene. CDR3 protein: CASSPGQLTYEQYF. The CDR3 DNA reads TGTGCCAGCAGTCCGGGACAGCTGACCTACGAGCAGTACTTC.

This clonotype occurred many times. The V gene is TRBV5-1, the J gene TRBJ2-7, with TRBD1 identical over 9 bases. V dropped 6 bases and J dropped 1; count of bases not matched to a gene: 8. CDR1 is SGHRS, CDR2 YFSETQ, per germline. CDR3 length: 15 residues. This CDR3 reads CASTRAGTGSYEQYF. The CDR3 DNA sequence: TGCGCCAGCACCCGTGCCGGGACAGGGTCCTACGAGCAGTACTTC.

The chain uses TRBV7-9 and TRBJ2-7; 8 nucleotides match TRBD1. This CDR3 is 14 amino acids long. Trimming took 1 base from V and 7 from J; bases not matched to a gene: 6. The germline CDR1 and CDR2 sequences are SEHNR and FQNEAQ (reference sequence). The CDR3 bases are TGTGCCAGCAGCTTAGTAATCCAGGGGGCGGAGCAGTACTTC. This translates into CASSLVIQGAEQYF. Filled out from reference TRBV7-9 and TRBJ2-7, the complete variable domain reads DTGVSQNPRHKITKRGQNVTFRCDPISEHNRLYWYRQTLGQGPEFLTYFQNEAQLEKSRLLSDRFSAERPKGSFSTLEIQRTEQGDSAMYLCASSLVIQGAEQYFGPGTRLTVT.